Listed here are 9 T cell receptor beta chains from one sample, sequenced in a study of T cell responses to AZD1222 COVID-19 vaccine (dated by TCRdb to about 2021). The meaning of the sample's time point label: baseline before first vaccination. Libraries were constructed by the immunoSEQ multiplex PCR assay. TCRdb mirrors the immuneACCESS table, restricted to in-frame sequences. Some clones are absent from its copies; in checked studies, under half trace to an unresolved V gene, and the reason for the others is unknown. The sample table lists over 85,000 clones, 90% of them with a count of one. Over 7.5% of the sample lies in the top ten. Here the sequenced sample was peripheral blood, taken on day 0 of AZD1222 vaccination. Receptors were obtained from an adult in good health.

J is TRBJ2-7 and V is TRBV5-5, with D perhaps assigned TRBD1 or TRBD2 (6 bases each). The CDR3 has 14 amino acids. V was cut by 7 bases and J by 2 bases, with 16 bases left in between. The germline CDR1 and CDR2 sequences are SGHKS and YYEKEE (reference sequence). The CDR3 region is CASFRGRSPYEQYF. The DNA for the CDR3 is TGTGCCAGCTTTCGGGGGCGCTCTCCCTACGAGCAGTACTTC.

The chain uses TRBV5-1 and TRBJ1-6; D is undetermined. This CDR3 spans 15 amino acids. With 0 bases removed from V and 0 bases from J, the gap between germline ends came to 4 bases. The germline V gene encodes CDR1 SGHRS and CDR2 YFSETQ. The CDR3 spells CASSLGSSYNSPLHF. CDR3 DNA sequence: TGCGCCAGCAGCTTGGGGAGCTCCTATAATTCACCCCTCCACTTT. Together with reference TRBV5-1 and TRBJ1-6, the CDR3 gives the full variable domain: KAGVTQTPRYLIKTRGQQVTLSCSPISGHRSVSWYQQTPGQGLQFLFEYFSETQRNKGNFPGRFSGRQFSNSRSEMNVSTLELGDSALYLCASSLGSSYNSPLHFGNGTRLTVT.

This clone was recorded only once. This CDR3 reads CASSLGTGVNTEAFF. CDR3 nucleotide sequence: TGTGCCAGCAGCCTAGGGACCGGTGTGAACACTGAAGCTTTCTTT. The chain recombines TRBV7-6 with TRBJ1-1; TRBD1 might be the D (5 bases). The germline gives CDR1 SGHVS, CDR2 FNYEAQ. The CDR3 consists of 15 residues. The V end lost 5 bases, the J end lost 0 bases, and 13 bases lay between the germline ends.

V is TRBV12-3 or TRBV12-4 and J is TRBJ1-2; D gene ambiguous. There are 13 residues in the CDR3. V was clipped by 4 bases and J by 4 bases, with 10 bases between them. The CDR3 spells CASSYEVGYGYTF. DNA of the CDR3: TGTGCCAGCAGTTATGAGGTCGGCTATGGCTACACCTTC.

This clone was found once. V is TRBV5-1 and J is TRBJ1-1, with D unresolved. Germline assignment: CDR1 SGHRS and CDR2 YFSETQ. The CDR3 covers 16 residues. V was shortened by 4 bases and J by 6 bases, with 22 bases between the two germline ends. This CDR3 is CASSLVRARVGSEAFF. CDR3 coding DNA: TGCGCCAGCAGCCTGGTAAGGGCGCGGGTAGGTTCTGAAGCTTTCTTT.

V and J are TRBV29-1 and TRBJ1-1, with TRBD1 matching over 9 bases. The CDR3 is made up of 11 amino acids. V dropped 4 bases and J dropped 8; count of bases not matched to a gene: 2. Germline assignment: CDR1 SQVTM and CDR2 ANQGSEA. The CDR3 nucleotides read TGCAGCGTTGGACAGGGGGAGGAAGCTTTCTTT. Translated: CSVGQGEEAFF. Complete variable domain (other parts from reference TRBV29-1 and TRBJ1-1): SAVISQKPSRDICQRGTSLTIQCQVDSQVTMMFWYRQQPGQSLTLIATANQGSEATYESGFVIDKFPISRPNLTFSTLTVSNMSPEDSSIYLCSVGQGEEAFFGQGTRLTVV.

The chain joins TRBV7-2 to TRBJ1-2; 9 bases fit TRBD1. CDR3 size: 14 residues. The ends lost 5 bases at V and 4 bases at J; junction bases unmatched: 5. Germline V gene sequence: CDR1 SGHTA, CDR2 FQGNSA. CDR3 DNA: TGTGCCAGCAGCGCAGGACAGGGGATCTATGGCTACACCTTC. It encodes CASSAGQGIYGYTF.

This chain connects TRBV12-3 or TRBV12-4 to TRBJ1-2; D unclear. CDR3 length equals 13 residues. Deletions cut 3 bases from V and 7 bases from J, with 12 bases between. For the CDR3, the DNA is TGTGCCAGCAGTTTTAAGGAGAGGACTGGCTACACCTTC. Amino acids: CASSFKERTGYTF.

The chain uses TRBV5-1 and TRBJ2-1; 8 positions match TRBD2. CDR1 SGHRS and CDR2 YFSETQ come from the germline V gene. The CDR3 contains 15 residues. Trimming took 4 bases from V and 0 from J; bases not matched to a gene: 3. The CDR3 sequence is CASSPLAGSYNEQFF. Written as DNA, the CDR3 is TGCGCCAGCAGCCCTCTAGCGGGCTCCTACAATGAGCAGTTCTTC. The complete variable domain, with remaining parts taken from reference TRBV5-1 and TRBJ2-1, reads KAGVTQTPRYLIKTRGQQVTLSCSPISGHRSVSWYQQTPGQGLQFLFEYFSETQRNKGNFPGRFSGRQFSNSRSEMNVSTLELGDSALYLCASSPLAGSYNEQFFGPGTRLTVL.